This T cell receptor beta chain was sequenced in a study of sequential checkpoint blockade in melanoma. As for the study in general: Maintenance nivolumab came after either treatment sequence.

The table came from immunoSEQ multiplex PCR; TCRdb's copy has only in-frame clones and leaves some out. Here the sample spans approximately 28,000 clones, 83% being singletons. Treatment noted: randomized to nivolumab then ipilimumab (arm A) or the reverse (arm B). DNA-damaging chemotherapy had not been given to any patient beforehand. Live CD3+CD8+ CD19− CD56− cells were sorted from PBMCs. The clonotype originates from a human donor with melanoma. The source material was CD8+ T cells sorted from blood (inferred from file names), sampled from a patient given nivolumab and ipilimumab in sequence.

This chain's CDR3 is CASSTRLSHPEAFF. CDR3 coding DNA: TGTGCCAGCAGTACTCGTCTGTCGCATCCCGAAGCTTTCTTT. The J gene is TRBJ1-1, the V gene TRBV28, with D unresolved. CDR1 and CDR2 (germline): MDHEN, SYDVKM. The length of the CDR3 is 14 residues. The germline V and J ends were trimmed by 5 bases and 8 bases, with 18 bases remaining between them.